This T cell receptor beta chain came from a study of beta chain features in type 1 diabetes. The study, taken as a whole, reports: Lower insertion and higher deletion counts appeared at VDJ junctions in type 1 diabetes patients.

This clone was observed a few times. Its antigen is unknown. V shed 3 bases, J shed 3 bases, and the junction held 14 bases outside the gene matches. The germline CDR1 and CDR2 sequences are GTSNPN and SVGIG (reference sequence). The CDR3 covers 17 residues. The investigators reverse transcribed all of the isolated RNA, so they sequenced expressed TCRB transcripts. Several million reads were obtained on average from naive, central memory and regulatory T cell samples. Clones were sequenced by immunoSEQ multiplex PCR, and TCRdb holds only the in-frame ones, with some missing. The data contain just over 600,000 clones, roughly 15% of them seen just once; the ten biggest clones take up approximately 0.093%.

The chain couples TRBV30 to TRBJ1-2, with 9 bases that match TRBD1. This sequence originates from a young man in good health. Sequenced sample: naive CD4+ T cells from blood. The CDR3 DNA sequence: TGTGCCTGGAGGACCCCGGGACAGGGCCCTGGGTACTATGGCTACACCTTC. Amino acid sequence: CAWRTPGQGPGYYGYTF. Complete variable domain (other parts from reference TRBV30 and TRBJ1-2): SQTIHQWPATLVQPVGSPLSLECTVEGTSNPNLYWYRQAAGRGLQLLFYSVGIGQISSEVPQNLSASRPQDRQFILSSKKLLLSDSGFYLCAWRTPGQGPGYYGYTFGSGTRLTVV.